This T cell receptor (beta chain) is from a study of T cell repertoires in cytomegalovirus infection. Study-level information: Based on public TCR beta signatures, there were indications of CMV infection and of a matching HLA type.

TCRdb used MiXCR to reprocess the reads, holding one entry per CDR3 protein. The sample consists of 640,000 or so distinct CDR3 sequences, about 33% of them appearing once. Remarks on this clonotype: The antigen remains undetermined.

Overall study findings and caveats: What dominated the ex vivo response were HLA-C-restricted CMV-specific TCR beta clonotypes. Public TCR beta family frequency separated CMV-and-HLA carriers, including in an independent cohort.

The receptor's source is a human donor in good health (CMV status not recorded). Some clones in this sample may be carry-over from other donors' samples. The specimen comprised cultured PBMCs, sampled from culture after CMV antigen stimulation.

The CDR3 here is CASSGNRGGIASYNEQFF. CDR3 bases: TGTGCCAGCAGTGGGAACCGCGGCGGGATCGCCTCCTACAATGAGCAGTTCTTC. The rearrangement joins TRBV12-3 or TRBV12-4 to TRBJ2-1; weak D call: TRBD2 (6 bases). The CDR3 sequence is 18 residues long. V gave up 5 bases and J gave up 0 bases, with 20 bases separating them.